This T cell receptor beta chain was obtained from a study of PD-1 blockade in classical Hodgkin lymphoma. Produced via immunoSEQ multiplex PCR; TCRdb's table is partial and in-frame only. The sample consists of fewer than 55,000 clones, approximately 80% of them appearing once. In regard to this clone: Its antigen is still unknown.

Study-wide findings and caveats: When set against healthy donors, newly diagnosed patients were reported to show lower baseline TCR diversity. Whoever responded completely had baseline diversity much like that seen in newly diagnosed patients.

As for time point: cycle 4 day 1 (C4D1), after about 6 weeks of nivolumab. With no exception, relapse followed autologous stem cell transplantation in all patients, and brentuximab vedotin exposure varied. The clonotype originates from a human donor with classical Hodgkin lymphoma. The sequences come from peripheral blood mononuclear cells (PBMCs), collected before the fourth cycle of nivolumab.

CDR3 sequence reads: CASSPSLAGPTDTQYF. CDR3 nucleotides: TGTGCCAGCTCACCATCTCTAGCGGGGCCCACAGATACGCAGTATTTT. The chain has TRBV18 and TRBJ2-3, with 9 bases matching TRBD2. The CDR3 sequence is 16 residues long. V shed 2 bases, J shed 2 bases, and the junction held 5 bases outside the gene matches. The V gene's germline CDR1 is KGHSH and CDR2 LQKENI.